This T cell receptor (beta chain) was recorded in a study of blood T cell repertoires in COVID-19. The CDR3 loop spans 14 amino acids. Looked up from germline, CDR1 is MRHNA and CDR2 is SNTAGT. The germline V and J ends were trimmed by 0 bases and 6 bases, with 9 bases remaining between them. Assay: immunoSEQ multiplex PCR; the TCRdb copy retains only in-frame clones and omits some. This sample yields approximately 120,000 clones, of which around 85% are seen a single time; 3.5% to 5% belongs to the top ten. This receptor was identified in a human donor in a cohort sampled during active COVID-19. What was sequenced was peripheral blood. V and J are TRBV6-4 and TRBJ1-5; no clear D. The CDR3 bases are TGTGCCAGCAGTGACTCCCCGGCGGGTCAGCCCCAGCATTTT. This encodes CASSDSPAGQPQHF.